These 25 T cell receptor beta chains were all obtained from the same sample, sequenced in a study of OX40 agonist ivuxolimab in advanced cancers. Profiling relied on immunoSEQ multiplex PCR, and the TCRdb table lists in-frame clones only, not all of them. This sample has tens of thousands of clones; around 87% occur once, and the top ten carry 0.24%. Here the sequenced sample was CD4+ or CD8+ T cells sorted from blood, taken in a trial of the OX40 agonist ivuxolimab. Receptors were obtained from an adult with an advanced solid tumor such as melanoma, head and neck, liver or kidney cancer.

V gene TRBV27 combines with J gene TRBJ2-7, with TRBD1 as a possible D gene (5 bases). The CDR3 has 16 amino acids. Trimming shortened V by 2 bases and J by 1 base, and 15 bases separated the two germline ends. Germline lookup yields CDR1 MNHEY and CDR2 SMNVEV (reference sequence). In DNA form, the CDR3 reads TGTGCCAGCAGTTTAGGGGCAGACCGTTATTCCTACGAGCAGTACTTC. It specifies CASSLGADRYSYEQYF.

The gene calls are TRBV11-2 and TRBJ1-1; 11 nucleotides match TRBD1. The junction had 7 bases not matched to a gene; V was cut back by 5 bases and J by 5 bases. The CDR3 has 15 residues. Germline loops: CDR1 SGHAT, CDR2 FQNNGV. CDR3 in DNA: TGTGCCAGCAGCCATTCCGGGACAGGGGGTACTGAAGCTTTCTTT. Its translation is CASSHSGTGGTEAFF. The full variable domain, in which reference TRBV11-2 and TRBJ1-1 provide the parts outside the CDR3, is EAGVAQSPRYKIIEKRQSVAFWCNPISGHATLYWYQQILGQGPKLLIQFQNNGVVDDSQLPKDRFSAERLKGVDSTLKIQPAKLEDSAVYLCASSHSGTGGTEAFFGQGTRLTVV.

V usage is TRBV6-6 and J usage is TRBJ2-3; TRBD2 matches 7 bases. The trim removed 0 bases at V and 2 bases at J, leaving 2 bases unmatched. This CDR3 is built from 15 residues. The germline gives CDR1 MNHNY, CDR2 SVGAGI (reference sequence). In nucleotides, the CDR3 is TGTGCCAGCAGTTACTCGGCGGGAGTCACAGATACGCAGTATTTT. Translation: CASSYSAGVTDTQYF.

The chain's CDR3 is CASSSGQIRGETQYF. The CDR3 DNA reads as TGCGCCAGCAGCTCAGGACAGATCAGGGGGGAGACCCAGTACTTC. The chain is built from TRBV5-1 and TRBJ2-5; 7 bases are shared with TRBD1. Germline CDR1 reads SGHRS; CDR2 reads YFSETQ. The CDR3 runs 15 residues. The V segment lost 3 bases and the J segment 5 bases; nucleotides outside the gene matches: 10. Combining the CDR3 with reference TRBV5-1 and TRBJ2-5 gives the whole variable domain KAGVTQTPRYLIKTRGQQVTLSCSPISGHRSVSWYQQTPGQGLQFLFEYFSETQRNKGNFPGRFSGRQFSNSRSEMNVSTLELGDSALYLCASSSGQIRGETQYFGPGTRLLVL.

The sample holds one count of this clone. The chain is built from TRBV11-2 and TRBJ1-2; possible D gene TRBD1, 5 bases. The V gene's germline CDR1 is SGHAT and CDR2 FQNNGV. The CDR3 totals 17 residues. The V and J ends lost 4 bases and 7 bases respectively, with 25 bases between them. CDR3 nucleotides: TGTGCCAGCAGCTCACCCAAAGAACAGGAGGTGCTTTCTGGCTACACCTTC. This sequence encodes CASSSPKEQEVLSGYTF.

The V gene is TRBV14, the J gene TRBJ2-5; D may be TRBD1 or TRBD2 (5 bases each). Germline assignment: CDR1 SGHDN and CDR2 FVKESK. The CDR3 totals 11 residues. V dropped 0 bases and J dropped 11 bases, with 7 bases sitting between them. The CDR3 DNA sequence: TGTGCCAGCAGCCAAGAGGGACGACAGTACTTC. Translating it yields CASSQEGRQYF.

V is TRBV4-3 and J is TRBJ2-3, with TRBD2 matching over 14 bases. The CDR3 runs 16 residues. The junction had 5 bases not matched to a gene; V was cut back by 3 bases and J by 6 bases. Germline CDR1 reads LGHNA; CDR2 reads YSLEER. This CDR3 reads CASSQMGLAGDDTQYF. As DNA, the CDR3 is TGCGCCAGCAGCCAGATGGGACTAGCGGGAGATGATACGCAGTATTTT.

In its sample, this clone was seen once. The V gene is TRBV6-6, the J gene TRBJ1-1; TRBD1 might be the D (6 bases). This CDR3 region has 12 residues. V shed 4 bases and J shed 8 bases, with 11 bases lying between them. Per germline, CDR1 MNHNY and CDR2 SVGAGI (reference sequence). Here the CDR3 DNA reads TGTGCCAGCAGTTCCCACAGGGAGGAAGCTTTCTTT. It codes for CASSSHREEAFF.

The chain is built from TRBV14 and TRBJ2-5; D is unresolved. The J call is in doubt because the DNA end fits TRBJ2-7 better. The CDR3 consists of 13 residues. Germline assignment: CDR1 SGHDN and CDR2 FVKESK. CDR3 loop: CASGRFGSYEQYF. CDR3 DNA: TGTGCCAGCGGTAGGTTTGGCTCCTACGAGCAGTACTTC.

The CDR3 coding sequence is TGTGCCAGCAGTGAAAGGCCTAACTATGGCTACACCTTC. Translated, it gives CASSERPNYGYTF. The chain employs TRBV2 and TRBJ1-2; D remains ambiguous. This CDR3 contains 13 residues. The V gene's germline CDR1 is SNHLY and CDR2 FYNNEI. Trimming removed 2 bases from V and 0 bases from J, with 4 bases in between.

The chain joins TRBV5-1 to TRBJ2-5; D ambiguous. V lost 3 bases and J 7 bases, leaving 16 bases between the germline ends. Germline CDR1 SGHRS, CDR2 YFSETQ. The CDR3 loop spans 14 amino acids. The CDR3 DNA reads as TGCGCCAGCAGCTCCGGGTATGCGTTTTCGACCCAGTACTTC. Its protein product is CASSSGYAFSTQYF.

This chain connects TRBV4-2 to TRBJ2-7, with 15 bases fitting TRBD2. CDR1 and CDR2 from the germline V gene are LGHNA and YNFKEQ. The CDR3 loop spans 17 amino acids. Losses at the gene ends were 5 bases for V and 3 bases for J; bases not matched to a gene: 8. In DNA, the CDR3 is TGTGCCAGCAGCGCGGGACTAGCGGGAGGAGGGGGCTACGAGCAGTACTTC. It encodes CASSAGLAGGGGYEQYF.

This clone was detected only once. V gene TRBV18 combines with J gene TRBJ1-2; no clear D gene. Germline-derived CDR1 and CDR2 are KGHSH and LQKENI. V was cut by 3 bases and J by 5 bases, with 13 bases left in between. CDR3 length: 14 residues. The CDR3 DNA reads TGTGCCAGCTCACCCACCAGCACCAGTTATGGCTACACCTTC. Residues: CASSPTSTSYGYTF.

The chain links TRBV5-6 to TRBJ1-1; no firm D call. Per the germline V gene, CDR1 is SGHDT and CDR2 is YYEEEE. V shed 2 bases and J shed 1 base, with 6 bases lying between them. The CDR3 is 13 residues long. The CDR3 protein is CASSFDRNTEAFF. CDR3 sequence (DNA): TGTGCCAGCAGCTTTGACCGGAACACTGAAGCTTTCTTT.

CDR3 DNA sequence: TGTGCCAGCAGCCCGTGGCACGGGACTAGCGCAACAGATACGCAGTATTTT. This gives the protein CASSPWHGTSATDTQYF. V usage is TRBV7-9 and J usage is TRBJ2-3; 10 bases match TRBD2. Germline V gene data show CDR1 as SEHNR and CDR2 as FQNEAQ (reference sequence). Trimming took 5 bases from V and 3 from J; bases not matched to a gene: 11. The CDR3 covers 17 residues.

This clone was picked up one time. This rearrangement joins TRBV18 to TRBJ2-3; 9 bases match TRBD2. V shed 3 bases and J 4 bases; nucleotides not matched to a gene: 11. Germline CDR1 KGHSH, CDR2 LQKENI. This CDR3 comprises 17 residues. Here the CDR3 reads CASSPRRGLADADTQYF. In nucleotides, the CDR3 is TGTGCCAGCTCACCGCGGAGGGGACTAGCCGATGCAGATACGCAGTATTTT.

This clone was seen more than once but under ten times. The chain links TRBV6-5 to TRBJ1-5; 8 nucleotides match TRBD1. CDR1 and CDR2 (germline): MNHEY, SVGAGI. V was pared by 7 bases and J by 4 bases, with 3 bases of the junction left unmatched. CDR3 size: 13 residues. CDR3 sequence reads: CASTRGLNQPQHF. CDR3 DNA sequence: TGTGCCAGCACCAGGGGGCTTAATCAGCCCCAGCATTTT.

This clone was observed a single time. The chain joins TRBV7-9 to TRBJ1-1; D not resolved. The V end was cut by 0 bases, the J end by 4 bases, with 12 bases between. CDR1 SEHNR and CDR2 FQNEAQ come from the germline V gene (reference sequence). This CDR3 comprises 15 residues. The CDR3 DNA reads as TGTGCCAGCAGCTTAGCCCTCCCATCGGTCACTGAAGCTTTCTTT. Amino acid sequence: CASSLALPSVTEAFF.

The rearrangement joins TRBV2 to TRBJ1-5, with D perhaps TRBD1 (5 bases). Germline CDR1 is SNHLY and CDR2 is FYNNEI. Trimming removed 4 bases from V and 4 bases from J, with 11 bases in between. The CDR3 is made up of 14 amino acids. As DNA, the CDR3 is TGTGCCAGCAGTGCGGACACGTTAAATCAGCCCCAGCATTTT. Translating it yields CASSADTLNQPQHF.

The gene calls are TRBV12-5 and TRBJ2-2; 15 positions match TRBD2. Trimming at V came to 3 bases and at J to 6 bases, leaving 11 bases not matched to a gene. There are 19 residues in the CDR3. Germline CDR1 reads LGHNT; CDR2 reads FRNRAP. The CDR3 sequence: CASGFAPGTSGRQAGELFF. The DNA for the CDR3 is TGTGCTAGTGGTTTTGCCCCCGGGACTAGCGGGAGGCAAGCCGGGGAGCTGTTTTTT. Supplemented by reference TRBV12-5 and TRBJ2-2, the full variable domain reads DARVTQTPRHKVTEMGQEVTMRCQPILGHNTVFWYRQTMMQGLELLAYFRNRAPLDDSGMPKDRFSAEMPDATLATLKIQPSEPRDSAVYFCASGFAPGTSGRQAGELFFGEGSRLTVL.

Only one count was recorded for this clone. CDR3 protein: CASSIGGNTGELFF. In nucleotides, the CDR3 is TGTGCCAGCAGTATCGGAGGGAACACCGGGGAGCTGTTTTTT. This rearrangement joins TRBV27 to TRBJ2-2; tentatively, D is TRBD2 (5 bases). In germline, CDR1 is MNHEY, CDR2 SMNVEV (reference sequence). The CDR3 has 14 residues. Trimming left V 5 bases short and J 1 base short, with 8 bases between.

The chain combines TRBV19 with TRBJ2-3, with D hard to call. The CDR3 runs 15 residues. V lost 8 bases and J lost 1, with 16 bases in between. CDR1 and CDR2 from the germline V gene are LNHDA and SQIVND (reference sequence). The CDR3 bases are TGTGCCAGTGCCCCTGGGTGGGGTGGCACAGATACGCAGTATTTT. This encodes CASAPGWGGTDTQYF.

The genes are TRBV6-5 and TRBJ1-5, with no clear D. The CDR3 runs 15 residues. Germline V gene lookup returns CDR1 MNHEY and CDR2 SVGAGI. Trimming removed 2 bases from V and 2 bases from J, with 10 bases in between. CDR3 sequence reads: CASSYEGSGNQPQHF. CDR3 bases: TGTGCCAGCAGTTACGAAGGGTCGGGCAATCAGCCCCAGCATTTT.

This clone was counted a single time. The rearrangement links TRBV7-2 to TRBJ1-6, with D maybe TRBD1 (5 bases). The V and J ends lost 5 bases and 6 bases respectively, with 14 bases between them. Germline V gene data show CDR1 as SGHTA and CDR2 as FQGNSA. CDR3 length: 15 residues. Written as DNA, the CDR3 is TGTGCCAGCAGCCGGACCCCTGGGGGTAATTCACCCCTCCACTTT. Its translation is CASSRTPGGNSPLHF.

About this clone: The same CDR3 can be traced to other DNA sequences in this sample. The gene calls are TRBV9 and TRBJ2-5; maybe TRBD2 (6 bases). Germline CDR1 is SGDLS and CDR2 is YYNGEE. The CDR3 has 15 residues. Trimming stripped 0 bases from V and 5 bases from J, with 14 bases between. CDR3 sequence (DNA): TGTGCCAGCAGCGTAGGGGCTAGCGAACGCGAGACCCAGTACTTC. Encoded protein: CASSVGASERETQYF.